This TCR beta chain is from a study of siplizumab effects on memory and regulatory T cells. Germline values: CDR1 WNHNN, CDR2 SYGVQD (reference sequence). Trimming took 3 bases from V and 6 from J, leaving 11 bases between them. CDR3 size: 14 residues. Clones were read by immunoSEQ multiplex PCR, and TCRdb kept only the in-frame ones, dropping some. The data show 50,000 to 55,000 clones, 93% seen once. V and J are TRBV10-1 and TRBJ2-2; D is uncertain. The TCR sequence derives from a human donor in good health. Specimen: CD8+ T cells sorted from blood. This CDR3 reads CASSDRSNPGELFF. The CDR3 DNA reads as TGCGCCAGCAGTGATAGGTCAAACCCCGGGGAGCTGTTTTTT.